A selection of T cell receptor beta chains follows, all from one sample in a study of shared T cell receptors in the human thymus. Clones were sequenced by immunoSEQ multiplex PCR, and TCRdb holds only the in-frame ones, with some missing. The sample consists of about 610,000 clones, roughly 90% of them appearing once. These sequences were also reported in another study, on human thymus T cells.

Specimen: thymocytes. The receptors derive from a boy in the first two years of life with a congenital heart defect. CDR3s include the opening cysteine and the closing phenylalanine or tryptophan. A D gene is named only where the DNA matches it firmly. The size of a clone is reported for some rows only, either as once, few or many, or as a class for expanded clones.

D gene: NA
clone size: NA
V gene: TRBV10-3
J gene: TRBJ1-1
CDR3 protein: CAIRYNVGPWNTEAFF
CDR3 DNA: TGTGCCATCAGGTATAATGTGGGCCCGTGGAACACTGAAGCTTTCTTT

D gene: NA
clone size: NA
V gene: TRBV7-8
J gene: TRBJ2-7
CDR3 protein: CASSLGLGLLKTYEQYF
CDR3 DNA: TGTGCCAGCAGCTTAGGTCTTGGTCTCCTAAAGACCTACGAGCAGTACTTC

D gene: TRBD2
clone size: NA
V gene: TRBV5-4
J gene: TRBJ2-7
CDR3 protein: CASRAAGSYEQYF
CDR3 DNA: TGTGCCAGCAGAGCAGCGGGGTCCTACGAGCAGTACTTC

D gene: NA
clone size: NA
V gene: TRBV14
J gene: TRBJ1-2
CDR3 protein: CASSQEGQRLGEDGYTF
CDR3 DNA: TGTGCCAGCAGCCAAGAGGGGCAGAGGCTGGGGGAGGATGGCTACACCTTC

D gene: TRBD1
clone size: NA
V gene: TRBV9
J gene: TRBJ2-4
CDR3 protein: CASSTLGQVKNIQYF
CDR3 DNA: TGTGCCAGCAGCACCCTCGGACAGGTTAAAAACATTCAGTACTTC

D gene: TRBD2
clone size: NA
V gene: TRBV4-3
J gene: TRBJ2-7
CDR3 protein: CASSQDYLAGGESEQYF
CDR3 DNA: TGCGCCAGCAGCCAAGATTACCTAGCGGGAGGGGAGTCCGAGCAGTACTTC

D gene: NA
clone size: NA
V gene: TRBV19
J gene: TRBJ1-2
CDR3 protein: CASRDWLADGYTF
CDR3 DNA: TGTGCCAGTAGGGACTGGCTGGCGGATGGCTACACCTTC

D gene: TRBD1
clone size: NA
V gene: TRBV9
J gene: TRBJ2-2
CDR3 protein: CASSASGTGGFTGELFF
CDR3 DNA: TGTGCCAGCAGCGCCTCAGGGACAGGGGGTTTCACCGGGGAGCTGTTTTTT

D gene: TRBD1
clone size: NA
V gene: TRBV6-1
J gene: TRBJ2-7
CDR3 protein: CASSEPGQYSYEQYF
CDR3 DNA: TGTGCCAGCAGTGAGCCGGGACAGTACTCCTACGAGCAGTACTTC

D gene: NA
clone size: NA
V gene: TRBV7-2
J gene: TRBJ1-5
CDR3 protein: CASSPWTANQPQHF
CDR3 DNA: TGTGCCAGCAGCCCCTGGACAGCTAATCAGCCCCAGCATTTT

D gene: TRBD1
clone size: NA
V gene: TRBV28
J gene: TRBJ1-6
CDR3 protein: CASTTGESYNSPLHF
CDR3 DNA: TGTGCCAGCACAACAGGGGAGTCCTATAATTCACCCCTCCACTTT

D gene: TRBD2
clone size: once
V gene: TRBV6-1
J gene: TRBJ2-7
CDR3 protein: CASSERTGTSGNPSSYEQYF
CDR3 DNA: TGTGCCAGCAGTGAGCGAACCGGGACTAGCGGGAATCCCAGCTCCTACGAGCAGTACTTC

D gene: TRBD1
clone size: NA
V gene: TRBV5-8
J gene: TRBJ1-1
CDR3 protein: CASRMTGANTEAFF
CDR3 DNA: TGTGCCAGCAGAATGACAGGGGCGAACACTGAAGCTTTCTTT

D gene: TRBD2
clone size: NA
V gene: TRBV15
J gene: TRBJ2-1
CDR3 protein: CATTCDGRPTYNEQFF
CDR3 DNA: TGTGCCACCACCTGTGACGGGAGGCCTACCTACAATGAGCAGTTCTTC

D gene: TRBD2
clone size: NA
V gene: TRBV13
J gene: TRBJ2-2
CDR3 protein: CASSPNPLAGVPGELFF
CDR3 DNA: TGTGCCAGCAGCCCTAACCCCCTAGCGGGGGTACCGGGGGAGCTGTTTTTT